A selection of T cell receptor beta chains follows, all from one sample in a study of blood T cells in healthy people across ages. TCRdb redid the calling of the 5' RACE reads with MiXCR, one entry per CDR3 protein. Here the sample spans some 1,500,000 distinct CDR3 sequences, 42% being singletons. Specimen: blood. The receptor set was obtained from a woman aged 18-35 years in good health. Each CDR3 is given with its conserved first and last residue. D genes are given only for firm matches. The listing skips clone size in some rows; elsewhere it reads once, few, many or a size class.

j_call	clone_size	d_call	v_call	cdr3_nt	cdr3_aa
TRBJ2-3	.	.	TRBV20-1	TGCAGTGCTAGGAGCCCAGTTGGGCGGGGAGACACAGATACGCAGTATTTT	CSARSPVGRGDTDTQYF
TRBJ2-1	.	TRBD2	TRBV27	TGTGCCAGCAGTACTTTGGGACTAGCGGGGGGGCTTGAGCAGTTCTTC	CASSTLGLAGGLEQFF
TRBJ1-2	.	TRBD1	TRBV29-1	TGCAGCATACGACAGGGGGGAAGAGGCTACACCTTC	CSIRQGGRGYTF
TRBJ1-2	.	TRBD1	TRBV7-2	TGTGCCAGCAGCCGTGGACAGGGCTTCTATGGCTACACCTTC	CASSRGQGFYGYTF
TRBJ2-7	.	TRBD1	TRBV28	TGTGCCAGCAGTCCGCTCGACAGGGAAACCCACGAGCAGTACTTC	CASSPLDRETHEQYF
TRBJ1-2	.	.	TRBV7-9	TGTGCCAGCAGCACCCGCGGACAGATCTATGGCTACACCTTC	CASSTRGQIYGYTF
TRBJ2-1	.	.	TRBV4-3	TGCGCCAGCAGCCCTAGAAGTTTCCTCGGCTCCTACAATGGGCAGTTCTTC	CASSPRSFLGSYNGQFF
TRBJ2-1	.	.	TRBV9	TGTGCCAGCAGCGTAGCGTGGGTAGCGGAAAACAATGAGCAGTTCTTC	CASSVAWVAENNEQFF
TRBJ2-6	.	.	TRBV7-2	TGTGCCAGCAGCCCATGGCGGTCTGGGGCCAACGTCCTGACTTTC	CASSPWRSGANVLTF
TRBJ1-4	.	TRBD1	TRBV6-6	TGTGCCAGCTCACAGGGGACGTCCGGAAAACTGTTTTTT	CASSQGTSGKLFF
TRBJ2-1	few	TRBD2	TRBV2	TGTGCCGCGCGGCGGGAGAGGAATGAGCAGTTCTTC	CAARRERNEQFF
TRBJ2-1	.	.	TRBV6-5	TGTGCCAGCAGTTACGACGGCCAACTATACAATGAGCAGTTCTTC	CASSYDGQLYNEQFF
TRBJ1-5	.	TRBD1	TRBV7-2	TGTGCCAGCAGCCTACAGACAGGGAGAAATCAGCCCCAGCATTTT	CASSLQTGRNQPQHF
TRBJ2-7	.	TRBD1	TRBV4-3	TGCGCCAGCAGCCAAGATTCCCGGACAGGGACGTACGAGCAGTACTTC	CASSQDSRTGTYEQYF
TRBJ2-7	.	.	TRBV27	TGTGTCAGCAGTCCCGGTTGGAGGAGGATGGACTCCTACGAGCAGTACTTC	CVSSPGWRRMDSYEQYF
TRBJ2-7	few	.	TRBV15	TGTGCCACCGGAGAGGGTGTAGACGAGCAGTACTTC	CATGEGVDEQYF
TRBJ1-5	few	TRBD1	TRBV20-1	TGCAGTGCTAGAGAAAGGACAGGGACCTTGAATCAGCCCCAGCATTTT	CSARERTGTLNQPQHF
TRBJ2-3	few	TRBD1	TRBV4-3	TGCGCCAGCAGCCAAGATAAGGACAGGGTGGCAGATACGCAGTATTTT	CASSQDKDRVADTQYF
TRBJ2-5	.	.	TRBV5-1	TGCGCCAGCAGCTTGCCCCAGGGTATGGAGACCCAGTACTTC	CASSLPQGMETQYF
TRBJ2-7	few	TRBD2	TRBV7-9	TGTGCCAGCAGCTTAGGGCTGGCTAGCGGGAGGTCCCTCTACAATGAGCAGTACTTC	CASSLGLASGRSLYNEQYF
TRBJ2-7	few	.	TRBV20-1	TGCAGTGCTCCGGACTCCACTTTCTACGAGCAGTACTTC	CSAPDSTFYEQYF
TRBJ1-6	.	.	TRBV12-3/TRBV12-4	TGTGCCGTTGGCGGACCAAATTCACCCCTCCACTTT	CAVGGPNSPLHF
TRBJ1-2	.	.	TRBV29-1	TGCAGCGTGGAGGGCAGGGCTAACTATGGCTACACCTTC	CSVEGRANYGYTF
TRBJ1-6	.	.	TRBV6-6	TGTGCCAGCAGTTACTCCCCGGGTAATTCACCCCTCCACTTT	CASSYSPGNSPLHF
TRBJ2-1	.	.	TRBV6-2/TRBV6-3	TGTGCCAGCAGTTATGGACAGAACTCCTACAATGAGCAGTTCTTC	CASSYGQNSYNEQFF
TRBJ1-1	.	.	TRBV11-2	TGTGCCAGCAGCTTGGATGAAGCTTTCTTT	CASSLDEAFF
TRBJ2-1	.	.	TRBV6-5	TGTGCCAGCAGTTTCTCGCGGCGTGATCGCTACAATGAGCAGTTCTTC	CASSFSRRDRYNEQFF
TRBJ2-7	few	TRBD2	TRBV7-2	TGTGCCAGCAGCTTCCGAGCGGGAGGGGATTACGAGCAGTACTTC	CASSFRAGGDYEQYF
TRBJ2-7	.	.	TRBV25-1	TGTGCCAGCAGTGAGAGAGGGTCTATGGGATACGAGCAGTACTTC	CASSERGSMGYEQYF
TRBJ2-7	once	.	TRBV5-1	TGCGCCAGCAGCGCCAGGACAGAAGGGGAGCAGTACTTC	CASSARTEGEQYF
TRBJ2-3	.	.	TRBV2	TGTGCCAGCTTAGAGGGGTACGTGGATACGCAGTATTTT	CASLEGYVDTQYF
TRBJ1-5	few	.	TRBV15	TGTGCCACCAGCAGAGACAGGGGAGTTACGCCCCAGCATTTT	CATSRDRGVTPQHF
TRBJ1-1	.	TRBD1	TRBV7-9	TGTGCCAGCAGTCTGCTGACAGGGAAGTACACTGAAGCTTTCTTT	CASSLLTGKYTEAFF
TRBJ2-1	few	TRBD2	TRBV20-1	TGCAGTGCGACTAGCGGGAGGTACAATGAGCAGTTCTTC	CSATSGRYNEQFF
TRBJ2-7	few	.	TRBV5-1	TGCGCCAGCAGCTTGGTCCTGAATTCGCTTTACGAGCAGTACTTC	CASSLVLNSLYEQYF
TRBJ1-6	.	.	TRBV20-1	TGCAGTGCCCGCCTCCGGGGACCGGGGTCACCCCCCCACTTT	CSARLRGPGSPPHF
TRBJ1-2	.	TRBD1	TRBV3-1	TGTGCCAGCAGTCTTGCGGGACAGTACTATGGCTACACCTTC	CASSLAGQYYGYTF
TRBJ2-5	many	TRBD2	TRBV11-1	TGTGCCAGCAGTTCCGGACTAGCGGGGAGCAATGAGCAGTACTTC	CASSSGLAGSNEQYF
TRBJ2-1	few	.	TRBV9	TGTGCCAGCAGCGTAGCGGGAGTGAACAATGAGCAGTTCTTC	CASSVAGVNNEQFF
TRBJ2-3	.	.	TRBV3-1	TGTGCCAGCAGCCCCCCTGGTTGGTTTGCAGATACGCAGTATTTT	CASSPPGWFADTQYF
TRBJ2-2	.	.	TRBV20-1	TGCAGTGTTAGTCCGGACTGGAACACCGGGGAGCTGTTTTTT	CSVSPDWNTGELFF
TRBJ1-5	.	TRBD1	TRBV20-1	TGCAGTGCTTCCCAGGGGGCTCATAGCAATCAGCCCCAGCATTTT	CSASQGAHSNQPQHF
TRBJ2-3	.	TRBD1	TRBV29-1	TGCAGCGTCCGTGGTTCCGGGACAGAAGGGGTTACGCAGTATTTT	CSVRGSGTEGVTQYF
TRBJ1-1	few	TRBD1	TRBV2	TGTGCCAGCAGTGGGACAGGCTCGAACACTGAAGCTTTCTTT	CASSGTGSNTEAFF
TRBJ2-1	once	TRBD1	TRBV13	TGTGCCAGCAGCTTTACAGGGGGGCGAGAGACCCAGTTCTTC	CASSFTGGRETQFF
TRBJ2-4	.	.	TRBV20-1	TGCAGTGCTCGGGGCTACAGGGATCTAGCCAAAAACATTCAGTACTTC	CSARGYRDLAKNIQYF
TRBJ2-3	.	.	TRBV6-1	TGTGCGATGGCAGAGGGACGGAGCACAGATACGCAGTATTTT	CAMAEGRSTDTQYF
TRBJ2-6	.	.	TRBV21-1	TGTGCCAGCAGCAAGGGCAGGGCCCATGGGGCCAACGTCCTGACTTTC	CASSKGRAHGANVLTF
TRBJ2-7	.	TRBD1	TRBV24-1	TGTGCCACCCGGGACAGAAGGAACAATGAGCAGTACTTC	CATRDRRNNEQYF
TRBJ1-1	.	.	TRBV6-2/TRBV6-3	TGTGCCAGCAGTGACACGGCCCTGGGGGACGTGAACACTGAAGCTTTCTTT	CASSDTALGDVNTEAFF
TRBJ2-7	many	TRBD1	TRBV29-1	TGCAGCGTTGGGACAGGAGAGAGCTACGAGCAGTACTTC	CSVGTGESYEQYF
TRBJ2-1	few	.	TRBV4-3	TGCGCCAGCAGCCAAGATTTCGCCGCCCTCAATGAGCAGTTCTTC	CASSQDFAALNEQFF
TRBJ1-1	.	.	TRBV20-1	TGCAGTGCTAGAGATCGTCGTTTCGGGGTAACAGGAGCTTTCTTT	CSARDRRFGVTGAFF
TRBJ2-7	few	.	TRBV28	TGTGCCAGCAGTTTATTGTGGGCCGAGCAGTACTTC	CASSLLWAEQYF
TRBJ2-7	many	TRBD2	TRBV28	TGTGCCAGCAGTTTGGGGGGGGTCACCTACGAGCAGTACTTC	CASSLGGVTYEQYF
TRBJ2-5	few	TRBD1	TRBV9	TGTGCCAGCAGCGTGGACAGGAGCACCCAAGAGACCCAGTACTTC	CASSVDRSTQETQYF
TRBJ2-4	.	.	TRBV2	TGTGCCAGCAGTGAATGGGGCCCGTTACAAATTCAGTACTTC	CASSEWGPLQIQYF